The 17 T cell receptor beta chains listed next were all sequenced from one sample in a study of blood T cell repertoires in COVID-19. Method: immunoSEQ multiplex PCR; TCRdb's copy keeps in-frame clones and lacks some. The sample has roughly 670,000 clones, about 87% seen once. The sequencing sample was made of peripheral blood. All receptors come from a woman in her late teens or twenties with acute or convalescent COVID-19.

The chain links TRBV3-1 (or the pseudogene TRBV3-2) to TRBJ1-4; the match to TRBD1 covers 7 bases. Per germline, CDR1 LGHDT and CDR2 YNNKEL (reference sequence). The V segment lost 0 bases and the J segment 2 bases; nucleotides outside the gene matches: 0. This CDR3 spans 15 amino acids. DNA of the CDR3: TGTGCCAGCAGCCAAGAACAGGGGACTAATGAAAAACTGTTTTTT. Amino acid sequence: CASSQEQGTNEKLFF.

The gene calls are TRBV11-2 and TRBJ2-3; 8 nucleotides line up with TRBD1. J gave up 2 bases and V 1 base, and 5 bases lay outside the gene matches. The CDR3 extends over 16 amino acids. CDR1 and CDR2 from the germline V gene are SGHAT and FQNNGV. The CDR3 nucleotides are TGTGCCAGCAGCTTAGTCGGGACAGGAAACACAGATACGCAGTATTTT. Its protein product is CASSLVGTGNTDTQYF.

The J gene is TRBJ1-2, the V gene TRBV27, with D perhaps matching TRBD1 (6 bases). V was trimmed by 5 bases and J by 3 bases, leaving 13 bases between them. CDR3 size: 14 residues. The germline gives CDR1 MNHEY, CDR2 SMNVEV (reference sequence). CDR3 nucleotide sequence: TGTGCCAGCAGTCTACAGGGAGGGTACTATGGCTACACCTTC. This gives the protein CASSLQGGYYGYTF.

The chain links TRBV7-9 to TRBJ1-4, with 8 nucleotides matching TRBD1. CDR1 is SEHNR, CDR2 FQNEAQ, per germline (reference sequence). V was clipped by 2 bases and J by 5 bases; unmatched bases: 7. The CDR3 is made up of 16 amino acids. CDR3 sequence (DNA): TGTGCCAGCAGCTTACCCAGGGGGCCGGTGAATGAAAAACTGTTTTTT. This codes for CASSLPRGPVNEKLFF.

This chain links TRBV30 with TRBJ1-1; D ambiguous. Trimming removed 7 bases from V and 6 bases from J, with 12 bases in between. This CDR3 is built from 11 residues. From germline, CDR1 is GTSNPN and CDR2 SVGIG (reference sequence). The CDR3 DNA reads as TGTGCCTTTGCATACTCCTCTGAAGCTTTCTTT. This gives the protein CAFAYSSEAFF.

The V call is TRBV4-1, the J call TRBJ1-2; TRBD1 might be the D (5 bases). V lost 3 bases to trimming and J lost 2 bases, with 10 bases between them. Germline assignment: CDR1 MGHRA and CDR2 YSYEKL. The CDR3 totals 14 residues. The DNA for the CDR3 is TGCGCCAGCAGCCAGGGGGGGGAGAACTATGGCTACACCTTC. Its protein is CASSQGGENYGYTF.

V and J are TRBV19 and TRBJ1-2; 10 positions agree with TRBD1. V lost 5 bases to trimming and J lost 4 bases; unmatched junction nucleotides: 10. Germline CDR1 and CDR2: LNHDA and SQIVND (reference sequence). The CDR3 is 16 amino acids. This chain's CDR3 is CASSPGGQGEGYGYTF. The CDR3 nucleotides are TGTGCCAGTAGTCCGGGCGGACAGGGGGAGGGCTATGGCTACACCTTC.

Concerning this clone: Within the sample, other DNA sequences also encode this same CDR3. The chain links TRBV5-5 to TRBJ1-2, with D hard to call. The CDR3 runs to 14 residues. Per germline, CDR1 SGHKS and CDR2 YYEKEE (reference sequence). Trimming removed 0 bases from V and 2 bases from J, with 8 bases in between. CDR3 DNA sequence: TGTGCCAGCAGCTTGGATGGCGGAAACTATGGCTACACCTTC. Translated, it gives CASSLDGGNYGYTF. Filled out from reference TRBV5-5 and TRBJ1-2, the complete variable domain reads DAGVTQSPTHLIKTRGQQVTLRCSPISGHKSVSWYQQVLGQGPQFIFQYYEKEERGRGNFPDRFSARQFPNYSSELNVNALLLGDSALYLCASSLDGGNYGYTFGSGTRLTVV.

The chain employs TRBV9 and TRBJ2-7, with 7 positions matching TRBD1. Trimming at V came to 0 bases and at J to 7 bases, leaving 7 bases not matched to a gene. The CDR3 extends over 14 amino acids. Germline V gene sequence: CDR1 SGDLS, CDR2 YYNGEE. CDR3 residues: CASSVDRGTGEQYF. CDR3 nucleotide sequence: TGTGCCAGCAGCGTAGACAGGGGAACAGGAGAGCAGTACTTC.

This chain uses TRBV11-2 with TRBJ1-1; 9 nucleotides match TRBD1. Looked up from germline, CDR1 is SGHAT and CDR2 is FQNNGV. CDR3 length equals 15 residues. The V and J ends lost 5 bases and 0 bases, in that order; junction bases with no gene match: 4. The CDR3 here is CASSRGDRVNTEAFF. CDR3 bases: TGTGCCAGCAGCCGAGGGGACAGGGTGAACACTGAAGCTTTCTTT.

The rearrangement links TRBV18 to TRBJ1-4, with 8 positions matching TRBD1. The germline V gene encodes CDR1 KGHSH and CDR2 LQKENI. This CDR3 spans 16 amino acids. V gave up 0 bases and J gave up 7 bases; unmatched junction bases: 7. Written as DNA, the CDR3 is TGTGCCAGCTCACCACCGAGCAGGGGGCAAGGTGAAAAACTGTTTTTT. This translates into CASSPPSRGQGEKLFF.

CDR3 sequence reads: CASSYSGADNQPQHF. CDR3 DNA: TGTGCCAGCAGTTACTCGGGGGCCGACAATCAGCCCCAGCATTTT. This chain uses TRBV6-5 with TRBJ1-5; possible D gene TRBD1, 6 bases. The CDR3 has 15 amino acids. Germline CDR1 is MNHEY and CDR2 is SVGAGI. Trimming took 0 bases from V and 3 from J, leaving 9 bases between them.

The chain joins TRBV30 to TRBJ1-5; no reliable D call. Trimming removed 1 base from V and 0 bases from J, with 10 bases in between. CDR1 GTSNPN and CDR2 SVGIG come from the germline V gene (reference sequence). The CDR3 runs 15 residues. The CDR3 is CAWSDTKFSNQPQHF. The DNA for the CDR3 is TGTGCCTGGAGTGACACCAAATTTAGCAATCAGCCCCAGCATTTT. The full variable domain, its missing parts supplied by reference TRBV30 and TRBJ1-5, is SQTIHQWPATLVQPVGSPLSLECTVEGTSNPNLYWYRQAAGRGLQLLFYSVGIGQISSEVPQNLSASRPQDRQFILSSKKLLLSDSGFYLCAWSDTKFSNQPQHFGDGTRLSIL.

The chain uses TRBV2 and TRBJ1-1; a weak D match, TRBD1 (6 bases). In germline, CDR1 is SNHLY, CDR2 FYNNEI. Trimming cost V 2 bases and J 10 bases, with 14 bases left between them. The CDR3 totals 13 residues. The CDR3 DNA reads TGTGCCAGCAGTGAACAGGACAGACTTGGAGCTTTCTTT. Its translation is CASSEQDRLGAFF. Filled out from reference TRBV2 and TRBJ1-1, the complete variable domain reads EPEVTQTPSHQVTQMGQEVILRCVPISNHLYFYWYRQILGQKVEFLVSFYNNEISEKSEIFDDQFSVERPDGSNFTLKIRSTKLEDSAMYFCASSEQDRLGAFFGQGTRLTVV.

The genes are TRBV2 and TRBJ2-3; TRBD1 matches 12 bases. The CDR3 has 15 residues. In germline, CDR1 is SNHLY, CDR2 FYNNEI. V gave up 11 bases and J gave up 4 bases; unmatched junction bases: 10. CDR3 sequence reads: CASQDRDRGPDTQYF. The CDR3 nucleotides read TGTGCCTCCCAGGACCGGGACAGGGGGCCAGATACGCAGTATTTT. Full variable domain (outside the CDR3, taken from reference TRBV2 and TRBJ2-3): EPEVTQTPSHQVTQMGQEVILRCVPISNHLYFYWYRQILGQKVEFLVSFYNNEISEKSEIFDDQFSVERPDGSNFTLKIRSTKLEDSAMYFCASQDRDRGPDTQYFGPGTRLTVL.

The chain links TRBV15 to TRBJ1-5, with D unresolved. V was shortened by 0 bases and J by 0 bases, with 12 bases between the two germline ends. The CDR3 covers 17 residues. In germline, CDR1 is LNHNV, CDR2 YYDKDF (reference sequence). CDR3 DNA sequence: TGTGCCACCAGCAGAGATCGATTAGGAGATAGCAATCAGCCCCAGCATTTT. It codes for CATSRDRLGDSNQPQHF. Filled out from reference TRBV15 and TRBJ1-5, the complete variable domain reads DAMVIQNPRYQVTQFGKPVTLSCSQTLNHNVMYWYQQKSSQAPKLLFHYYDKDFNNEADTPDNFQSRRPNTSFCFLDIRSPGLGDTAMYLCATSRDRLGDSNQPQHFGDGTRLSIL.

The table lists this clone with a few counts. CDR3 protein: CASSQATGSGSPLHF. CDR3 nucleotide sequence: TGCGCCAGCAGCCAAGCTACAGGGTCTGGATCACCCCTCCACTTT. This chain links TRBV4-3 with TRBJ1-6; a possible D gene is TRBD1 (6 bases). The CDR3 has 15 amino acids. Deletions cut 1 base from V and 10 bases from J, with 14 bases between. Germline V CDR1 and CDR2: LGHNA, YSLEER.